A selection of T cell receptor beta chains follows, all from one sample in a study of CD8 T cells in Susac syndrome. TCRdb reprocessed the immunoSEQ multiplex PCR reads with MiXCR, giving one entry per CDR3 protein. The sample comprises about 160,000 distinct CDR3 sequences, more than 95% of which are singletons, and 0.1% to 0.15% rests with the top ten. Sequenced material: CD4+ T cells from PBMCs. The receptors were gathered from a human donor with Susac syndrome. The CDR3 runs from the conserved cysteine through the conserved F or W. The D gene is left open where the match is weak.

J gene: TRBJ1-2
D gene: TRBD1
V gene: TRBV3-1
CDR3 DNA: TGTGCCAGCAGCCTGGGACAGGGCGTTGGTGGCTACACCTTC
CDR3 protein: CASSLGQGVGGYTF

J gene: TRBJ2-7
D gene: .
V gene: TRBV27
CDR3 DNA: TGTGCCAGCAGCCTCCGGACAGCCCCCTACGAGCAGTACTTC
CDR3 protein: CASSLRTAPYEQYF

J gene: TRBJ2-7
D gene: TRBD2
V gene: TRBV4-3
CDR3 DNA: TGCGCCAGCAGCCAAGCCCGGGCGGGAGAGTACGAGCAGTACTTC
CDR3 protein: CASSQARAGEYEQYF

J gene: TRBJ2-5
D gene: TRBD2
V gene: TRBV15
CDR3 DNA: TGTGCCACCAGCATAACCGGGACTAGCGGGAGAGGGCAAGAGACCCAGTACTTC
CDR3 protein: CATSITGTSGRGQETQYF

J gene: TRBJ1-2
D gene: TRBD1
V gene: TRBV29-1
CDR3 DNA: TGCAGCGTTTTTGACAGGGGCTATGGCTACACCTTC
CDR3 protein: CSVFDRGYGYTF

J gene: TRBJ2-5
D gene: .
V gene: TRBV5-4
CDR3 DNA: TGTGCCAGCAGCTTACAGGGCACCCAAGAGACCCAGTACTTC
CDR3 protein: CASSLQGTQETQYF

J gene: TRBJ2-3
D gene: TRBD2
V gene: TRBV20-1
CDR3 DNA: TGCAGTGCTAGAGATCCCCTCGCTAGCGGGGGAGGCACAGATACGCAGTATTTT
CDR3 protein: CSARDPLASGGGTDTQYF

J gene: TRBJ2-2
D gene: TRBD2
V gene: TRBV20-1
CDR3 DNA: TGCAGTGCCGTCAGCGGGGGGGCTGTCGGGGAGCTGTTTTTT
CDR3 protein: CSAVSGGAVGELFF

J gene: TRBJ1-1
D gene: .
V gene: TRBV6-6
CDR3 DNA: TGTGCCAGCAGTTTCCAGACAGGGAACACTGAAGCTTTCTTT
CDR3 protein: CASSFQTGNTEAFF

J gene: TRBJ2-7
D gene: TRBD1
V gene: TRBV20-1
CDR3 DNA: TGCAGTGCTAGAGGACAGGGGGAGATATCCTACGAGCAGTACTTC
CDR3 protein: CSARGQGEISYEQYF

J gene: TRBJ2-1
D gene: .
V gene: TRBV2
CDR3 DNA: TGTGCCAGCAGTGAGGGGTTTTATGAGCAGTTCTTC
CDR3 protein: CASSEGFYEQFF

J gene: TRBJ1-2
D gene: .
V gene: TRBV29-1
CDR3 DNA: TGCAGCGTTGGGGCCAGGGATTCTAACTATGGCTACACCTTC
CDR3 protein: CSVGARDSNYGYTF

J gene: TRBJ1-3
D gene: .
V gene: TRBV7-3
CDR3 DNA: TGTGCCAGCAGCCCCCGCTCGATCCGCGAAACTGGAAACACCATATATTTT
CDR3 protein: CASSPRSIRETGNTIYF

J gene: TRBJ2-3
D gene: TRBD2
V gene: TRBV4-3
CDR3 DNA: TGCGCCAGCAGCCAAGATCTAGCGGGTGGAGATACGCAGTATTTT
CDR3 protein: CASSQDLAGGDTQYF

J gene: TRBJ2-1
D gene: TRBD2
V gene: TRBV29-1
CDR3 DNA: TGCAGCGTTGGTAAGGGGACTAGCGGATACAATGAGCAGTTCTTC
CDR3 protein: CSVGKGTSGYNEQFF

J gene: TRBJ2-1
D gene: .
V gene: TRBV15
CDR3 DNA: TGTGCCACCAGTCTACAGACCGTGAGCTCCTACAATGAGCAGTTCTTC
CDR3 protein: CATSLQTVSSYNEQFF

J gene: TRBJ2-7
D gene: .
V gene: TRBV5-1
CDR3 DNA: TGCGCCAGCAGCTCCGCTACGGGGGGCTCGTACGAGCAGTACTTC
CDR3 protein: CASSSATGGSYEQYF